The sequence of this T cell receptor (beta chain) was determined in a study of early T cells in non-severe SARS-CoV-2 infection. cDNA molecules, individually, were tagged with unique molecular identifiers. TCRdb re-analysed the 5' RACE reads in MiXCR, keeping a single row per CDR3 protein. Counted here are 75,000 to 100,000 distinct CDR3 sequences, around 16% occurring once; the ten biggest clones make up roughly 1.3%. This clonotype was detected a few times. There are 15 residues in the CDR3. Germline-derived CDR1 and CDR2 are MNHNY and SVGAGI (reference sequence). V shed 2 bases, J shed 4 bases, and the junction held 1 base outside the gene matches.

Input material: whole blood. The receptor comes from an adult who was a healthcare worker with PCR-confirmed SARS-CoV-2 infection or an uninfected control (not recorded which). The chain links TRBV6-6 to TRBJ2-3, with 12 bases fitting TRBD2. As DNA, the CDR3 is TGTGCCAGCAGTTACCTAGCGGGAGGGTCAGATACGCAGTATTTT. As protein: CASSYLAGGSDTQYF.